This T cell receptor (beta chain) was sequenced during a study of blood T cell repertoires in COVID-19. Study information: Collection of acute and convalescent COVID-19 samples took place in the United States, Italy and Spain. T cells, B-cell-depleted T cells, or PBMCs provided the cDNA or gDNA that served as material.

As processed by the authors: The authors estimated nucleated cell counts from reference gene primer amplification. Sequencing was performed with immunoSEQ multiplex PCR; in TCRdb, only in-frame clones are kept and a portion is missing. V, J and clone size reflect that table, while D and trimming were determined from the DNA. The sample consists of about 120,000 clones, roughly three quarters of them appearing once. Germline CDR1 and CDR2: SGHTS and YDEGEE. The junction had 17 bases not matched to a gene; V was cut back by 4 bases and J by 7 bases. There are 17 residues in the CDR3. Source material: peripheral blood. V gene TRBV5-8 combines with J gene TRBJ1-2; 9 positions match TRBD1. This receptor was obtained from a human donor in a cohort sampled during active COVID-19. CDR3 sequence (DNA): TGTGCCAGCAGCGCCGGGACAGGGCTCACTAACTATGTTGGCTACACCTTC. This sequence encodes CASSAGTGLTNYVGYTF.